The entry below gives a single TCR beta chain sequence along with its context. The data stem from a study of control samples from healthy donors and cancer patients. The CDR3 consists of 15 residues. Germline values: CDR1 SEHNR, CDR2 FQNEAQ (reference sequence). Trimming took 6 bases from V and 6 from J; bases not matched to a gene: 11. The method was immunoSEQ multiplex PCR; TCRdb's version includes in-frame clones alone and lacks a portion of them. Among about 120,000 clones, 93% were seen once, and the ten largest hold 2% to 3%. The clonotype originates from a young man in good health. Sequencing was done on a sample of blood. The chain carries TRBV7-9 and TRBJ2-7; 10 bases are shared with TRBD1. The CDR3 loop is CASSHRTGGLSEQYF. For the CDR3, the DNA is TGTGCCAGCAGTCATCGGACAGGGGGTCTCTCCGAGCAGTACTTC.